The TCR beta chain described here comes from a study of cytomegalovirus exposure and HLA in healthy donors (dated by TCRdb to 2016 to 2017). Looking at the study overall: In an earlier analysis of approximately 500 of the donors, roughly 300 Gb of sequence data and some 120 million unique TCR beta sequences from about 180 million T cells were reported. In the later analysis, no new phenotypic data were used to find candidate immune exposures; instead, reliance was placed on TCR beta sequences and their occurrence across donors. To predict cytomegalovirus infection status, the study brought together high-throughput TCR immunosequencing, statistical association of individual TCRs with disease status, and machine learning. In a later analysis, previously published TCR beta repertoires from 550 to 700 donors were re-analyzed and high-resolution HLA genotyping was added so that TCR occurrence patterns could be studied. All discovery cohort repertoires had been generated using a single sequencing platform. Among several hundred genotyped donors of the cohort, an average of approximately 240,000 unique TCR beta nucleotide sequences was sequenced per donor, of which 15% to 20% were non-productive. In a later genetic analysis, genome-wide SNP genotypes for about 55% of the roughly 700 donors were used, and that subset was treated as a discovery cohort. Four to six DR-DQ haplotypes were handled as single units for association and clustering, since linkage in the cohort was strong. The study profiled the T cell repertoires of about 640 subjects by immunosequencing and related them to cytomegalovirus serostatus. Both class I and class II loci were covered by HLA typing, at four-digit resolution. Typing coverage differed by locus: A, B, C, DRB1 and DQB1 were typed in about 629-640 donors, DQA1 in about 550, DPA1 in some 600, and DPB1 in 400 to 490. In an earlier analysis of several hundred of the donors, high-throughput TCR beta sequencing was used to judge whether each TCR beta V gene segment behaved as functional or pseudogenic. The aim of the study was to test whether cataloging public T cell receptors could identify signatures of past pathogen exposure. A separate validation cohort of 100 to 150 different subjects was used in addition to the approximately 640-subject first cohort. An early release covering just under 650 HLA-typed donors comprised about 300 gigabases of sequencing data and around 80 million unique TCR sequences. The genetic ancestry cluster associated with self-reported Caucasian donors included 70% to 85% of the roughly 410 genotyped donors. Donor age, sex, ethnicity and CMV serostatus were compiled alongside the repertoire data.

A word on this clone: Its binding antigen is unknown. No clone much larger than this one lies a single base away; base qualities are absent.

Paper-wide results and their limitations: Because counts were too low, 15 to 20 rarely observed V segments, including chromosome 9 orphons, were excluded from the earlier analysis of 500 to 700 of the donors. In an earlier analysis of 587 of the donors, most TCR beta V segments were observed in productive rearrangements about 90% or about 30% of the time, broadly matching IMGT annotations. Linkage disequilibrium might explain the correlated functional status among segregating V segments, but an unknown experimental factor could not be excluded. The authors suggested that the approach could potentially be generalized to other disease states and immunological phenotypes. Across donors, most TCR sequences were observed very rarely, whereas some public TCRs were present in many individuals. A further reported finding was that TCR beta sequences accurately predicted the HLA-A and HLA-B alleles for most subjects in the first cohort. For the cohort, immune exposure information was limited to CMV serostatus. Specific HLA alleles were associated with 15,000 to 20,000 TCR beta sequences at a false discovery rate of 0.05 in a later analysis. In this cohort, only TCR beta chains were sequenced, and detectable features were limited by the absence of alpha or paired-chain data. In a later genetic analysis, fewer N-insertions in productive TCRs were reported among donors in an Asian-associated ancestry cluster than the roughly 640-donor mean. Because HLA typing was missing for some donors at each locus, association tests included only the typed subset. A few of the identified cytomegalovirus-associated TCR beta chains were confirmed in vitro to be specific for cytomegalovirus antigens. Strong co-occurrence of HLA alleles, especially DR and DQ, made assigning TCR associations to individual alleles difficult. Most CMV-associated TCR beta chains appeared to be HLA-restricted in a later analysis, and the HLA associations seemed to be driven largely by CMV exposure. A later analysis reported that several top co-occurrence clusters appeared linked to parvovirus B19, influenza, CMV and Epstein-Barr virus. In a later analysis, HLA-associated TCR beta chains showed more clonal expansion and lower generation probabilities than non-associated chains that were equally common. In both the original and validation cohorts, the classifier was reported to diagnose cytomegalovirus status with high specificity and sensitivity. A group of highly shared sequence variants was considered likely to be a technical artifact of the sequencing pipeline. The study gave a list of 150 to 200 TCR beta chains associated with cytomegalovirus. Roughly uniform sequencing depth across donors was assumed in presence/absence analyses, although this assumption may not hold. An association between a missense DCLRE1C variant and V-gene and J-gene trimming of TCR beta chains was found in a later genetic analysis and replicated in an independent cohort. Because the 87-base-pair reads could not distinguish some IMGT-functional V segments, including TRBV6-2 and TRBV6-3, those segments were excluded. In a later analysis, the rate of TCR association differed among HLA loci, with DRB1 alleles having the most associated TCRs and HLA-C alleles having the fewest.

Preparation of the library involved the immunoSEQ multiplex PCR assay. The multiplex PCR relied on a mix of 60 forward primers for TCR Vbeta segments and 13 reverse primers for TCR Jbeta segments. The CDR3 region of rearranged TCR beta genes was amplified from genomic DNA with a multiplex PCR assay. Amplified TCR beta libraries were sequenced as 87-base-pair reads on the Illumina HiSeq System. Turning to the authors' computational methods: Across the 500 to 750 repertoires, a later analysis counted 60 million to 90 million unique TCR beta chains, some 11 million of which were shared by at least two donors. Raw reads were error-corrected and collapsed into unique sequences by a nearest-neighbor algorithm in which closely related sequences were merged to remove PCR and sequencing errors. CDR3 sequences were aligned to IMGT reference sequences to assign V, D and J gene segments. For a sequence to be retained, a match of at least six nucleotides was required to both a V gene segment and a J gene segment. Rearrangements were classified as productive when the CDR3 lacked stop codons and remained in frame with V and J, and all other rearrangements were classified as non-productive. Following IMGT convention, CDR3 was defined as the stretch from the second conserved V-encoded cysteine to the conserved J-encoded phenylalanine. Sequences without an unambiguous match to a single V gene segment were excluded from the earlier analysis of several hundred of the donors. In an earlier analysis of approximately 610 of the donors, V segments were called functional above 56.7% productive rearrangements and were called segregating when the between-donor standard deviation exceeded 5%. A statistical classification framework was built to diagnose cytomegalovirus status from the catalog of TCR beta chain sequences. V and J gene assignment, in a later analysis, came from comparing TCR nucleotide sequences with IMGT/GENE-DB human TR gene sequences. A later analysis assigned CDR3 sequences and most-parsimonious VDJ recombination scenarios with the TCRdist pipeline. In a later analysis, each TCR beta chain was defined by its CDR3 amino acid sequence together with its V-gene family, and reads without a unique V-gene family were excluded. In a later analysis, 500 to 700 highly shared, low-generation-probability nucleotide sequences were removed to address suspected cross-contamination and a sequencing artifact. In a later analysis, a clonal expansion index was calculated for each public chain from normalized within-repertoire ranks of inferred template counts. Generation probabilities in a later analysis came from a VDJ recombination model fitted to out-of-frame rearrangements, and those results were checked against IGoR. In a later analysis, hypergeometric tests were used to score TCR-TCR, TCR-HLA and TCR-CMV co-occurrence, with a repertoire-size bias correction applied to TCR pairs. A later analysis estimated false discovery rates by permuting HLA or CMV assignments 20 times. In a later analysis, co-occurring TCRs were grouped using DBSCAN, and TCRdist sequence similarity was added for clustering within HLA-allele-positive subsets. Repertoires with fewer than 30,000 or more than 120,000 public chains were left out of co-occurrence clustering, as were about 5 repertoires with anomalous nucleotide sharing. TCRdb provides this immuneACCESS table in a form limited to in-frame rearrangements. Some clones are lacking; in checked studies, under half of them reflect an unresolved V gene, and why the rest are absent is not known. V and J calls and clone size come straight from that table; D and trimming were deduced from the DNA. Within this sample are around 140,000 clones, with approximately 70% of them counted one time only. The top ten hold roughly 2% of the sample.

In total, approximately 610 healthy bone marrow donors made up the cohort. All cohort members were sampled while nominally healthy, although unrecorded immune exposures were likely present. The donor was CMV seropositive and belonged to the group of 250 to 300 seropositive cohort members. Each donor provided a peripheral blood sample, and peripheral blood mononuclear cells were used for TCR beta sequencing. The Qiagen DNeasy Blood Extraction Kit was used to extract genomic DNA from the blood cell samples. The CDR3 measures 15 amino acids from cysteine to phenylalanine. CDR3 DNA is the only sequence kept; it has 45 bases, read in frame from the first base. The V end gives up 6 bases and the J end 0 bases, leaving 8 bases in the junction not matched to a gene. CDR1 is given as MNHNS and CDR2 as SASEGT, both from the germline V gene.

The specimen was PBMCs. The rearrangement combines TRBV6-1 with TRBJ2-7; TRBD2 aligns with 7 central bases. This receptor was taken from a woman aged 55-70 years in good health and CMV-seropositive. The CDR3 corresponds to CASSLVGGSSYEQYF. The sequenced DNA is TGTGCCAGCAGCCTAGTCGGGGGGAGCTCCTACGAGCAGTACTTC.